These T cell receptor beta chains were read from a single sample in a study of blood T cell repertoires in COVID-19. Some clones are missing from TCRdb's copy, which holds only in-frame ones; the method was immunoSEQ multiplex PCR. The repertoire holds 150,000 or so clones, with roughly 90% as singletons. Material for sequencing was peripheral blood. These receptors came from a human donor in a cohort sampled during active COVID-19. CDR3s include the opening cysteine and the closing phenylalanine or tryptophan. Fields, in order: V gene, J gene, D gene, clone size, CDR3 DNA, CDR3 protein. The D gene is left open where the match is weak. Clone size is given for some rows only: seen once, a few or many times, or a class if the clone is expanded.

V gene: TRBV13; J gene: TRBJ2-1; D gene: .; clone size: .; CDR3 DNA: TGTGCCAGCAGCTTAGGCCGGTATGAGCAGTTCTTC; CDR3 protein: CASSLGRYEQFF
V gene: TRBV5-5; J gene: TRBJ2-2; D gene: .; clone size: once; CDR3 DNA: TGTGCCAGCAGACCATTCGGGTCCAACACCGGGGAGCTGTTTTTT; CDR3 protein: CASRPFGSNTGELFF
V gene: TRBV28; J gene: TRBJ1-2; D gene: TRBD1; clone size: .; CDR3 DNA: TGTGCCAGCAGTCGAGGGACAGGGGAAGGCTATGGCTACACCTTC; CDR3 protein: CASSRGTGEGYGYTF
V gene: TRBV6-4; J gene: TRBJ1-2; D gene: TRBD1; clone size: once; CDR3 DNA: TGTGCCAGCAGTCCGACAGGGAAGGACTATGGCTACACCTTC; CDR3 protein: CASSPTGKDYGYTF
V gene: TRBV11-2; J gene: TRBJ2-3; D gene: TRBD2; clone size: .; CDR3 DNA: TGTGCCAGCAGCATCGGGGGGGTCCAGGGAGATACGCAGTATTTT; CDR3 protein: CASSIGGVQGDTQYF
V gene: TRBV30; J gene: TRBJ1-6; D gene: .; clone size: .; CDR3 DNA: TGTGCCTGGAGGTCAGGCCCAGAATTAAGGGGCAATTCACCCCTCCACTTT; CDR3 protein: CAWRSGPELRGNSPLHF
V gene: TRBV7-2; J gene: TRBJ2-5; D gene: TRBD2; clone size: .; CDR3 DNA: TGTGCCAGCAGCTTATTCGCGGGGGGCCAGGAGACCCAGTACTTC; CDR3 protein: CASSLFAGGQETQYF
V gene: TRBV18; J gene: TRBJ2-7; D gene: TRBD1; clone size: .; CDR3 DNA: TGTGCCAGCTCACCAGGGACAGGAGTTTACGAGCAGTACTTC; CDR3 protein: CASSPGTGVYEQYF
V gene: TRBV7-2; J gene: TRBJ1-2; D gene: TRBD1; clone size: once; CDR3 DNA: TGTGCCAGCAGCCTCGACAGGGGGTTCGGCTACACCTTC; CDR3 protein: CASSLDRGFGYTF
V gene: TRBV19; J gene: TRBJ2-3; D gene: TRBD2; clone size: .; CDR3 DNA: TGTGCCAGTAGTATGGGACTAGCCCTCGCAGATACGCAGTATTTT; CDR3 protein: CASSMGLALADTQYF
V gene: TRBV4-2; J gene: TRBJ1-6; D gene: .; clone size: .; CDR3 DNA: TGTGCCAGCAGCCAAGAGTCCCCGGACAGTTCGAGCTCCTATAATTCACCCCTCCACTTT; CDR3 protein: CASSQESPDSSSSYNSPLHF
V gene: TRBV3-1/TRBV3-2; J gene: TRBJ2-1; D gene: TRBD2; clone size: .; CDR3 DNA: TGTGCCAGCAGCCAAGTTTCGGGGGGGCCCAATGAGCAGTTCTTC; CDR3 protein: CASSQVSGGPNEQFF
V gene: TRBV3-1/TRBV3-2; J gene: TRBJ1-6; D gene: TRBD1; clone size: .; CDR3 DNA: TGTGCCAGCAGTCGATCCCCGGGACAGCTAAATTCACCCCTCCACTTT; CDR3 protein: CASSRSPGQLNSPLHF
V gene: TRBV4-2; J gene: TRBJ2-7; D gene: TRBD1; clone size: .; CDR3 DNA: TGTGCCAGCAGCCTGGGACAGGGCCCGTACTACGAGCAGTACTTC; CDR3 protein: CASSLGQGPYYEQYF
V gene: TRBV19; J gene: TRBJ2-7; D gene: TRBD1; clone size: .; CDR3 DNA: TGTGCCAGTAGTCCCGGGACAGGGACGTTCTACGAGCAGTACTTC; CDR3 protein: CASSPGTGTFYEQYF
V gene: TRBV6-5; J gene: TRBJ1-1; D gene: TRBD1; clone size: .; CDR3 DNA: TGTGCCAGCAGTTGGGACAGGGAGGGGACTGAAGCTTTCTTT; CDR3 protein: CASSWDREGTEAFF
V gene: TRBV6-2/TRBV6-3; J gene: TRBJ2-1; D gene: TRBD2; clone size: .; CDR3 DNA: TGTGCCAGCAGTTATGGGGGACTAGCGGGCGGGAGGGGTCTTTTCTTC; CDR3 protein: CASSYGGLAGGRGLFF
V gene: TRBV30; J gene: TRBJ2-5; D gene: TRBD1; clone size: .; CDR3 DNA: TGTGCCTGGAGTCTCCGGACAGGACGGCAAGAGACCCAGTACTTC; CDR3 protein: CAWSLRTGRQETQYF
V gene: TRBV19; J gene: TRBJ2-2; D gene: .; clone size: .; CDR3 DNA: TGTGCCAGTAGTATAGGACAGGGACTAGGGAACACCGGGGAGCTGTTTTTT; CDR3 protein: CASSIGQGLGNTGELFF
V gene: TRBV19; J gene: TRBJ1-5; D gene: TRBD1; clone size: .; CDR3 DNA: TGTGCCAGTAGTCCGACAGGGCACCGACAGCCCCAGCATTTT; CDR3 protein: CASSPTGHRQPQHF
V gene: TRBV6-6; J gene: TRBJ2-7; D gene: TRBD1; clone size: few; CDR3 DNA: TGTGCCAGCAGTCGAACACCACCGGGACAGGGATCCTACGAGCAGTACTTC; CDR3 protein: CASSRTPPGQGSYEQYF
V gene: TRBV28; J gene: TRBJ1-1; D gene: TRBD1; clone size: once; CDR3 DNA: TGTGCCAGCAGGAGGACAGGGGGCGTTCTGGACACTGAAGCTTTCTTT; CDR3 protein: CASRRTGGVLDTEAFF
V gene: TRBV12-3/TRBV12-4; J gene: TRBJ1-6; D gene: .; clone size: once; CDR3 DNA: TGTGCCAGCAGTCAGACGGGGGATTCACCCCTCCACTTT; CDR3 protein: CASSQTGDSPLHF
V gene: TRBV7-9; J gene: TRBJ2-1; D gene: .; clone size: .; CDR3 DNA: TGTGCCAGCAGCTACGGGGAAACCTACAATGAGCAGTTCTTC; CDR3 protein: CASSYGETYNEQFF
V gene: TRBV12-3/TRBV12-4; J gene: TRBJ2-3; D gene: TRBD1; clone size: .; CDR3 DNA: TGTGCCACCACCGACAGGGATTCAGATACGCAGTATTTT; CDR3 protein: CATTDRDSDTQYF
V gene: TRBV6-5; J gene: TRBJ2-2; D gene: .; clone size: .; CDR3 DNA: TGTGCCAGCCGCCCTTCGGGGACCGGGGAGCTGTTTTTT; CDR3 protein: CASRPSGTGELFF
V gene: TRBV9; J gene: TRBJ2-5; D gene: TRBD2; clone size: .; CDR3 DNA: TGTGCCAGCAGCCCCCGGGGGCGGGGGGGAGAGACCCAGTACTTC; CDR3 protein: CASSPRGRGGETQYF
V gene: TRBV7-2; J gene: TRBJ1-5; D gene: .; clone size: .; CDR3 DNA: TGTGCCAGCAGCACCGGACAGTTAATAAATCAGCCCCAGCATTTT; CDR3 protein: CASSTGQLINQPQHF
V gene: TRBV5-6; J gene: TRBJ1-5; D gene: .; clone size: .; CDR3 DNA: TGTGCCAGCAGCTTGGGTAGGAGTGGACAGCCCCAGCATTTT; CDR3 protein: CASSLGRSGQPQHF
V gene: TRBV30; J gene: TRBJ2-7; D gene: TRBD2; clone size: .; CDR3 DNA: TGTGCCTGGAGAGAGGGCGGGGGTACTAGGGAGCAGTACTTC; CDR3 protein: CAWREGGGTREQYF
V gene: TRBV27; J gene: TRBJ2-5; D gene: TRBD2; clone size: .; CDR3 DNA: TGTGCCAGCAGTTTATCTAGCGGGAGGGTCCAAGAGACCCAGTACTTC; CDR3 protein: CASSLSSGRVQETQYF
V gene: TRBV7-9; J gene: TRBJ1-2; D gene: TRBD1; clone size: .; CDR3 DNA: TGTGCCAGCAGCTTAAGGACAGGGGGCAGCTATGGCTACACCTTC; CDR3 protein: CASSLRTGGSYGYTF
V gene: TRBV6-6; J gene: TRBJ1-2; D gene: TRBD1; clone size: .; CDR3 DNA: TGTGCCAGCAGCCGCACGGACAGGGGTAACTATGGCTACACCTTC; CDR3 protein: CASSRTDRGNYGYTF
V gene: TRBV19; J gene: TRBJ1-5; D gene: .; clone size: many; CDR3 DNA: TGTGCCAGTAGAACCGGGACACATACCAATCAGCCCCAGCATTTT; CDR3 protein: CASRTGTHTNQPQHF